This T cell receptor beta chain was sequenced during a study of blood T cell repertoires in COVID-19. The CDR3 is made up of 11 amino acids. CDR1 and CDR2 from the germline V gene are SGHRS and YFSETQ. V lost 1 base and J 15 bases, leaving 11 bases between the germline ends. How the authors handled the data: The assay estimated nucleated cells by amplifying reference gene primers. Only in-frame clones appear in the TCRdb table, and some are missing; sequencing was by immunoSEQ multiplex PCR. The D gene and trimming were derived from the DNA, and the V and J assignments and clone size from that table. The data contain 98,000 or so clones, more than 85% of them singletons.

The sequence was collected from a human donor in a cohort sampled during active COVID-19. The chain has TRBV5-1 and TRBJ2-1, with D perhaps TRBD2 (6 bases). The sample was peripheral blood. CDR3 DNA sequence: TGCGCCAGCAGCTTGTTGGGAGGTCTGTTCTTC. Translated: CASSLLGGLFF. Filled out from reference TRBV5-1 and TRBJ2-1, the complete variable domain reads KAGVTQTPRYLIKTRGQQVTLSCSPISGHRSVSWYQQTPGQGLQFLFEYFSETQRNKGNFPGRFSGRQFSNSRSEMNVSTLELGDSALYLCASSLLGGLFFGPGTRLTVL.